This T cell receptor beta chain comes out of a study of blood T cell repertoires in COVID-19. The wider study: Specimens from acute and convalescent COVID-19 originated in the United States, Italy and Spain.

V was cut by 1 base and J by 1 base, with 5 bases left in between. This CDR3 is 14 amino acids long. In germline, CDR1 is SGHVS, CDR2 FQNEAQ. The table came from immunoSEQ multiplex PCR; TCRdb's copy has only in-frame clones and leaves some out. The data contain 95,000 to 110,000 clones, 60% to 85% of them singletons. The sequenced sample consisted of peripheral blood. The receptor comes from a man aged 70 or older with acute or convalescent COVID-19. V gene TRBV7-8 combines with J gene TRBJ2-4; D is undetermined. The CDR3 DNA sequence: TGTGCCAGCAGCTTAGACAGCGCCAAAAACATTCAGTACTTC. It translates to CASSLDSAKNIQYF.